A selection of T cell receptor beta chains follows, all from one sample in a study of blood T cell repertoires in COVID-19. TCRdb keeps only in-frame clones here, not all; method: immunoSEQ multiplex PCR. The table shows under 100,000 clones, with about nine tenths occurring only once. The sequenced material came from peripheral blood. These receptors were obtained from a man aged 50 to 60 with acute or convalescent COVID-19. Each CDR3 is given with its conserved first and last residue. A D gene is named only where the DNA matches it firmly. Clone size, where shown, is once, few, many, or a class for clones that have expanded.

>TRBJ1-2|TRBV9|TRBD1|-
TGTGCCAGCAGCCCAAACAGGGGTAACTATGGCTACACCTTC
CASSPNRGNYGYTF
>TRBJ2-7|TRBV7-2|-|-
TGTGCCAGCAGCTTAGACTCAGGGTACTACGAGCAGTACTTC
CASSLDSGYYEQYF
>TRBJ2-1|TRBV19|-|-
TGTGCCAGTAGTATTAGGGGCGAGACAGCCTACAATGAGCAGTTCTTC
CASSIRGETAYNEQFF
>TRBJ1-1|TRBV5-1|-|-
TGCGCCAGCAGCTCCACCGGGGGGAACACTGAAGCTTTCTTT
CASSSTGGNTEAFF
>TRBJ1-4|TRBV5-1|-|-
TGCGCCAGCAGCCAGGGACAAATGGGTGAAAAACTGTTTTTT
CASSQGQMGEKLFF
>TRBJ2-2|TRBV6-5|-|-
TGTGCCAGCGGTAAACTCAGGGGTTACACCGGGGAGCTGTTTTTT
CASGKLRGYTGELFF
>TRBJ2-1|TRBV9|TRBD2|few
TGTGCCAGCAGCTCGAGCGGGGGATCGGATGAGCAGTTCTTC
CASSSSGGSDEQFF
>TRBJ1-1|TRBV6-1|-|few
TGTGCCAGCAGTGACAAAGCTAACACTGAAGCTTTCTTT
CASSDKANTEAFF
>TRBJ2-3|TRBV11-2|-|-
TGTGCCAGCAGCTTAGATAGTCGCGGCACAGATACGCAGTATTTT
CASSLDSRGTDTQYF
>TRBJ1-1|TRBV5-1|TRBD1|-
TGCGCCAGCAGCTTGGCCAGGGGGAATACTATGAACACTGAAGCTTTCTTT
CASSLARGNTMNTEAFF
>TRBJ2-7|TRBV10-2|TRBD1|-
TGCGCCAGCAGTGGGCAGGGGGCCTACGAGCAGTACTTC
CASSGQGAYEQYF
>TRBJ1-1|TRBV28|TRBD1|once
TGTGCCAGCACGGCAGGGGGTTGGACTGAAGCTTTCTTT
CASTAGGWTEAFF
>TRBJ1-4|TRBV27|TRBD1|-
TGTGCCAGCAGAAAAAGGACAGGGGAAGCAACTAATGAAAAACTGTTTTTT
CASRKRTGEATNEKLFF
>TRBJ1-3|TRBV7-2|-|-
TGTGCCAGCAGCTTTCTCTCCGGAAACACCATATATTTT
CASSFLSGNTIYF
>TRBJ2-5|TRBV19|TRBD2|-
TGTGCCAGTAGTATAGATTTGGCGGGAGGTCAAGAGACCCAGTACTTC
CASSIDLAGGQETQYF
>TRBJ1-6|TRBV18|TRBD1|-
TGTGCCAGCTCATTCGCTCCGGGACAGGGGGGGTCACCCCTCCACTTT
CASSFAPGQGGSPLHF
>TRBJ1-4|TRBV6-6|-|-
TGTGCCAGCAGTTACACTTCCCCAGGCGAAAATGAAAAACTGTTTTTT
CASSYTSPGENEKLFF
>TRBJ1-2|TRBV7-8|TRBD1|-
TGTGCCAGCAGCTTAGGACAGGGACGAGGCTACACCTTC
CASSLGQGRGYTF
>TRBJ2-7|TRBV7-9|TRBD1|-
TGTGCCAGCCACAGGACAGGGGCCTCCTACGAGCAGTACTTC
CASHRTGASYEQYF
>TRBJ2-7|TRBV12-5|-|-
TGTGCTAGTGGTATCGGACTGGCCCCCTACGAGCAGTACTTC
CASGIGLAPYEQYF
>TRBJ2-2|TRBV4-1|-|-
TGCGCCAGCAGCCAATTGACGGGAAACACCGGGGAGCTGTTTTTT
CASSQLTGNTGELFF
>TRBJ2-2|TRBV6-5|-|-
TGTGCCAGCACGGGGGTCTACACCGGGGAGCTGTTTTTT
CASTGVYTGELFF
>TRBJ2-2|TRBV19|TRBD2|-
TGTGCCAGCCGGGGAGGGTCGAACACCGGGGAGCTGTTTTTT
CASRGGSNTGELFF
>TRBJ1-3|TRBV2|TRBD1|once
TGTGCCAGCAGCTATGCGGACAGGGGGCTTGGAAACACCATATATTTT
CASSYADRGLGNTIYF
>TRBJ1-4|TRBV5-4|-|-
TGTGCCAGCAGCCCGGCTGGGGGGTCGCAAACTAATGAAAAACTGTTTTTT
CASSPAGGSQTNEKLFF
>TRBJ2-7|TRBV19|TRBD2|few
TGTGCCAGTAGTGCCTCTAGCGGGGATACCTACGAGCAGTACTTC
CASSASSGDTYEQYF
>TRBJ2-5|TRBV19|-|-
TGTGCCAGTAGTTGGGGCGGCGAGACCCAGTACTTC
CASSWGGETQYF
>TRBJ2-3|TRBV7-9|-|-
TGTGCCAGCAGTCAACCCCCAGGGAAGGTGACAGATACGCAGTATTTT
CASSQPPGKVTDTQYF
>TRBJ2-4|TRBV25-1|TRBD2|-
TGTGCCAGCGCCTTGGGGGGGTTTCATTACTTC
CASALGGFHYF
>TRBJ2-1|TRBV7-9|-|-
TGTGCCAGCCGAAGAGTCTACAATGAGCAGTTCTTC
CASRRVYNEQFF
>TRBJ1-2|TRBV19|TRBD1|-
TGTGCCAGTAGTTCCCGGGACAGGGCCTATGGCTACACCTTC
CASSSRDRAYGYTF
>TRBJ1-3|TRBV5-1|-|-
TGCGCCAGCAGCTTGGCCGGGCCGGGGGCTGGAAACACCATATATTTT
CASSLAGPGAGNTIYF
>TRBJ1-5|TRBV7-6|-|-
TGTGCCAGCAGCGTTAATAGCAATCAGCCCCAGCATTTT
CASSVNSNQPQHF
>TRBJ1-3|TRBV4-1|-|-
TGCGCCAGCAGCCAAATCCTACTAAACACCATATATTTT
CASSQILLNTIYF
>TRBJ2-7|TRBV30|TRBD2|-
TGTGCCTGGAGTGTAGGACTAGCCGTAGGAGACGAGCAGTACTTC
CAWSVGLAVGDEQYF
>TRBJ2-7|TRBV18|-|-
TGTGCCAGCTCACCGGAGGGGTACGAGCAGTACTTC
CASSPEGYEQYF
>TRBJ1-2|TRBV14|-|-
TGTGCCAGCAGCCAGGCGGACTATGGCTACACCTTC
CASSQADYGYTF
>TRBJ1-3|TRBV15|-|-
TGTGCCACCAGCAGGGGGACACGTCTGGTGGCTGGAAACACCATATATTTT
CATSRGTRLVAGNTIYF
>TRBJ1-3|TRBV19|-|-
TGTGCCAGTAGTATTTCGTTCGCTAGCTCTGGAAACACCATATATTTT
CASSISFASSGNTIYF
>TRBJ2-5|TRBV6-6|-|-
TGTGCCAGCAGACCCCCGCATTCAGTCACCCAGTACTTC
CASRPPHSVTQYF
>TRBJ1-5|TRBV19|TRBD1|-
TGTGCCAGTAGCGGAGGACAGGGCAATCAGCCCCAGCATTTT
CASSGGQGNQPQHF
>TRBJ2-3|TRBV5-1|TRBD1|-
TGCGCCAGCAGCTACCCGGGACAGGCGACCCTCACCCGACCCACAGATACGCAGTATTTT
CASSYPGQATLTRPTDTQYF
>TRBJ1-5|TRBV30|-|-
TGTGCCTGGAGTGTAAGTAACAGGGGCAATCAGCCCCAGCATTTT
CAWSVSNRGNQPQHF
>TRBJ2-7|TRBV4-1|TRBD2|-
TGCGCCAGCAGCCAAGAAGAAGGCAGCGGGAGCTCCTACGAGCAGTACTTC
CASSQEEGSGSSYEQYF
>TRBJ2-1|TRBV3-1/TRBV3-2|-|-
TGTGCCAGCAGCCAGAGAGACAATGAGCAGTTCTTC
CASSQRDNEQFF
>TRBJ1-5|TRBV19|TRBD1|-
TGTGCCAGTAGTATTCAGGGGGATAGCAATCAGCCCCAGCATTTT
CASSIQGDSNQPQHF
>TRBJ1-3|TRBV10-3|-|-
TGTGCCATCAGGCGGTCCACTCATAATCCGTCTGGAAACACCATATATTTT
CAIRRSTHNPSGNTIYF
>TRBJ2-3|TRBV7-2|TRBD2|-
TGTGCCAGCACCCGACGGGCGGGAGGTCTGGGTGGAGATACGCAGTATTTT
CASTRRAGGLGGDTQYF
>TRBJ2-5|TRBV19|-|-
TGTGCCAGTAGTCTGACGCCGGACTCAACTCGCCGGACCCAGTACTTC
CASSLTPDSTRRTQYF
>TRBJ1-1|TRBV5-8|-|-
TGTGCCAGCAGCTTGTTAGGCACAGGGCGAGCTTTCTTT
CASSLLGTGRAFF
>TRBJ2-3|TRBV27|TRBD2|few
TGTGCCAGCAGTTTATGGGCCGGGAGGGCCAGAGATACGCAGTATTTT
CASSLWAGRARDTQYF
>TRBJ1-1|TRBV19|TRBD1|-
TGTGCCAGTAGTACAGGGGGCGCGGGGAGGACTGAAGCTTTCTTT
CASSTGGAGRTEAFF
>TRBJ2-2|TRBV19|-|-
TGTGCCAGTAGTATATCAACTACCCAACACACCGGGGAGCTGTTTTTT
CASSISTTQHTGELFF
>TRBJ2-7|TRBV19|TRBD2|-
TGTGCCAGTAGGCGGGAGGGCCTCTTCGAGCAGTACTTC
CASRREGLFEQYF
>TRBJ2-7|TRBV9|TRBD1|-
TGTGCCAGCAGCGAGAGGGGACAGGGGCCTTCCTACGAGCAGTACTTC
CASSERGQGPSYEQYF